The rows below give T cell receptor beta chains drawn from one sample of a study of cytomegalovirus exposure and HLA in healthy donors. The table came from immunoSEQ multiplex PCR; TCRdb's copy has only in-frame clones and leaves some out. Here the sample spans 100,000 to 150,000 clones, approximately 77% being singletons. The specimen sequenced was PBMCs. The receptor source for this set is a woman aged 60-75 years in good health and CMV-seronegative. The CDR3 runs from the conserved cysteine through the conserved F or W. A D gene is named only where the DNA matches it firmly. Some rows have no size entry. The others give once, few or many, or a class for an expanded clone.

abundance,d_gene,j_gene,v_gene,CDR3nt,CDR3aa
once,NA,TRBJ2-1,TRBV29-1,TGCAGCGTTGAAGATCGAGTCGGGAAATCCTACAATGAGCAGTTCTTC,CSVEDRVGKSYNEQFF
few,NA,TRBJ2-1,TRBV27,TGTGCCAGCAGTTTCCGGGGCCAGGCGGGAGAGCAGTTCTTC,CASSFRGQAGEQFF
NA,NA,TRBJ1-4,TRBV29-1,TGCAGCGTTGTTTTCCGACAGTTATCTGAAAAACTGTTTTTT,CSVVFRQLSEKLFF
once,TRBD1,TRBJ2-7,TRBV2,TGTGCCAGCAGTGATGGGACAGGGGGTTACGAGCAGTACTTC,CASSDGTGGYEQYF
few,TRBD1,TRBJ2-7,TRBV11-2,TGTGCCAGCAGCTTAGGGACAGGGGCCCGATCTTCCTACGAGCAGTACTTC,CASSLGTGARSSYEQYF
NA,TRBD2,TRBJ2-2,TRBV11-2,TGTGCCAGCAGCTTAGGGCTAGCGGCGAACACCGGGGAGCTGTTTTTT,CASSLGLAANTGELFF
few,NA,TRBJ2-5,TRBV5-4,TGTGCCAGCAGCTGGACGGGTAGAGGGCAAGAGACCCAGTACTTC,CASSWTGRGQETQYF
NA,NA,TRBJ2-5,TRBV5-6,TGTGCCAGCAGGGATTGGGGGGACCAAGAGACCCAGTACTTC,CASRDWGDQETQYF
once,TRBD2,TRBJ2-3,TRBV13,TGTGCCAGCAGCTCTTTACCAGGACTAGCGGGGGTCCCACCGACTAATACGCAGTATTTT,CASSSLPGLAGVPPTNTQYF
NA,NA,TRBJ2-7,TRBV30,TGTGCCTGGAGTGTACAGAACGAGCAGTACTTC,CAWSVQNEQYF
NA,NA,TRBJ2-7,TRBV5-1,TGCGCCAGCAGCTTGGGACAGGCCCTAGACGAGCAGTACTTC,CASSLGQALDEQYF
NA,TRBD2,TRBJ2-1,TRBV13,TGTGCCAGCAGCCCCGAACTAGCGGGAGATTGGGGCAATGAGCAGTTCTTC,CASSPELAGDWGNEQFF
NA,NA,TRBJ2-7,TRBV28,TGTGCCAGCAGTACAGGGTCCTACGAGCAGTACTTC,CASSTGSYEQYF
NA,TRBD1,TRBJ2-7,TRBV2,TGTGTCAGCAAGGGACAGGGCTCCTACGAGCAGTACTTC,CVSKGQGSYEQYF
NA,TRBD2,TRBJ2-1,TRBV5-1,TGCGCCAGCAGCACAAGGACTAGCGGTCACAATGAGCAGTTCTTC,CASSTRTSGHNEQFF
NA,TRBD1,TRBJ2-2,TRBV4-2,TGTGCCAGCAGCCAAGATGGGACAGGGGGATCCGGGGAGCTGTTTTTT,CASSQDGTGGSGELFF
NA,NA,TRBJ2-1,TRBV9,TGTGCCAGCAGCGCACCCGGCTCCTACAATGAGCAGTTCTTC,CASSAPGSYNEQFF
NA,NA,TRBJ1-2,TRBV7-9,TGTGCCAGCAGCTTAAGTTTTAGCAGGGCCTATGGCTACACCTTC,CASSLSFSRAYGYTF
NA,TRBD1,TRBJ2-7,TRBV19,TGTGCCAGTAGTATCGACAGGGCTAGCTCCTACGAGCAGTACTTC,CASSIDRASSYEQYF
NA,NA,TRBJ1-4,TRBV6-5,TGTGCCAGCAGAGACCCGCCAGGGGTGCGCGAAAAACTGTTTTTT,CASRDPPGVREKLFF
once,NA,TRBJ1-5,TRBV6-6,TGTGCCAGCAGTTACAACAGGGTGAGCAATCAGCCCCAGCATTTT,CASSYNRVSNQPQHF
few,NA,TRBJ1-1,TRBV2,TGTGCCAGCAATACATTCGGGGGATTTGAAGCTTTCTTT,CASNTFGGFEAFF
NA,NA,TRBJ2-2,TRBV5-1,TGCGCCAGCAGCTTGGCGGGAAGATCGAACACCGGGGAGCTGTTTTTT,CASSLAGRSNTGELFF
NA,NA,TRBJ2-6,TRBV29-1,TGCAGCGTCGTCGGGACAAGAAGAGCTGGGGCCAACGTCCTGACTTTC,CSVVGTRRAGANVLTF
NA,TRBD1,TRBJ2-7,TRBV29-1,TGCAGCGTCCGGGACAGGCGGTACGAGCAGTACTTC,CSVRDRRYEQYF
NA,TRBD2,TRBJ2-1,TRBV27,TGTGCCAGCACCCCGGGAGGTAGCTCCTACAATGAGCAGTTCTTC,CASTPGGSSYNEQFF
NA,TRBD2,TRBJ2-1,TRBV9,TGTGCCAGCAGCACAACCGGGACTAACCCCTACAATGAGCAGTTCTTC,CASSTTGTNPYNEQFF
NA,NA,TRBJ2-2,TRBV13,TGTGCCAGCAGCCCGGGACTGACAGCCGGGGAGCTGTTTTTT,CASSPGLTAGELFF
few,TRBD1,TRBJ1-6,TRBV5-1,TGCGCCAGCAGCGGCTCAGGGGGTAATTCACCCCTCCACTTT,CASSGSGGNSPLHF
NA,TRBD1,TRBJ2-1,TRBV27,TGTGCCAGCAGGCTGCGACAGGGGACTCGCAATGAGCAGTTCTTC,CASRLRQGTRNEQFF
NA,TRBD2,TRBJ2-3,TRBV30,TGTGCCTGGGGGAAACTAGCGAGCAATACGCAGTATTTT,CAWGKLASNTQYF
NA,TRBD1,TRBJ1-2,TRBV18,TGTGCCAGCTCACCCCAACCACCTAGACAGGGCAGTGGCTATGGCTACACCTTC,CASSPQPPRQGSGYGYTF
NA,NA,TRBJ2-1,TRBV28,TGTGCCAGCAGCCAAAACAGGGTTAGGGCAAATGAGCAGTTCTTC,CASSQNRVRANEQFF
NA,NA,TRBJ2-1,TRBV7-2,TGTGCCAGCAGCTTGCGGGGTCTTGAGCAGTTCTTC,CASSLRGLEQFF
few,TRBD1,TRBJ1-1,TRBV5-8,TGTGCCAGCAGCTACGGACAGGCAATTGCTGAAGCTTTCTTT,CASSYGQAIAEAFF
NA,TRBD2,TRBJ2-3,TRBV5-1,TGCGCCAGCAGCGTTACCGGGACTAGCGGCACAGATACGCAGTATTTT,CASSVTGTSGTDTQYF